These 32 T cell receptor beta chains share one sample of origin, sequenced in a study of shared clonotypes between healthy human individuals. Naive CD8 cells lacked CD45RO and underwent positive selection for CCR7, leaving out terminally differentiated effector memory CD45RA+ cells. The data were produced by immunoSEQ multiplex PCR, yet TCRdb's version contains in-frame clones alone and is incomplete. This table has about 2 million clones, approximately 94% appearing once. Material for sequencing was naive CD8+ T cells sorted from blood. These receptors came from a man between 18 and 35 years old in good health.

The genes are TRBV10-2 and TRBJ1-5; 7 bases fit TRBD1. Germline assignment: CDR1 WSHSY and CDR2 SAAADI. V lost 7 bases and J lost 5; bases outside the gene matches: 5. This CDR3 has 13 amino acids. The CDR3 region is CASTDREYQPQHF. The CDR3 nucleotides read TGCGCCAGCACTGACAGGGAGTATCAGCCCCAGCATTTT.

The V gene is TRBV7-8, the J gene TRBJ2-7; 8 bases line up with TRBD1. Germline CDR1 SGHVS, CDR2 FQNEAQ. V shed 4 bases, J shed 0 bases, and the junction held 5 bases outside the gene matches. The CDR3 is 15 residues long. Written as DNA, the CDR3 is TGTGCCAGCAGCTCCGGGACAGGAAGCTCCTACGAGCAGTACTTC. Amino acids: CASSSGTGSSYEQYF.

The chain carries TRBV9 and TRBJ2-1; 7 nucleotides match TRBD2. The germline V gene encodes CDR1 SGDLS and CDR2 YYNGEE. The trim removed 4 bases at V and 5 bases at J, leaving 12 bases unmatched. The CDR3 has 16 amino acids. As DNA, the CDR3 is TGTGCCAGCAGCCAACGAGGGGAGGGACTTAACAATGAGCAGTTCTTC. The encoded protein is CASSQRGEGLNNEQFF.

Turning to this clone: One end of the junction does not line up with germline, which may come from a read error. The rearrangement uses TRBV2 and TRBJ2-7; TRBD1 matches 7 bases. The germline V gene encodes CDR1 SNHLY and CDR2 FYNNEI. The CDR3 sequence is 14 residues long. The CDR3 here is CASNPRQGIVSSNF. The CDR3 nucleotides are TGTGCCAGCAACCCGCGACAGGGTATTGTCTCTTCTAACTTC.

This clone has only one observation. The chain links TRBV19 to TRBJ2-7, with D perhaps TRBD1 (7 bases). There are 14 residues in the CDR3. V was clipped by 3 bases and J by 2 bases, with 11 bases between them. Germline V gene lookup returns CDR1 LNHDA and CDR2 SQIVND (reference sequence). The CDR3 nucleotides are TGTGCCAGTAGTATGGGGGGACAGACCTACGAGCAGTACTTC. It translates to CASSMGGQTYEQYF.

The CDR3 nucleotides read TGTGCCAGCAGTTTACCCCTCATAGCGGGATTGCCCAAAAACATTCAGTACTTC. Its translation: CASSLPLIAGLPKNIQYF. The chain couples TRBV28 to TRBJ2-4; 8 bases match TRBD2. The CDR3 runs to 18 residues. The germline CDR1 and CDR2 sequences are MDHEN and SYDVKM. After removal of 2 bases from V and 2 bases from J, the junction contained 11 bases not matched to a gene.

The V gene is TRBV23-1, the J gene TRBJ2-3; 9 nucleotides match TRBD1. TRBV23-1 is classed as an ORF, of uncertain function. Trimming took 2 bases from V and 0 from J; bases not matched to a gene: 12. This CDR3 comprises 19 residues. The CDR3 bases are TGCGCCAGCAGTCAAGTGGACAGGGGACCACCACGGAGCACAGATACGCAGTATTTT. Residues: CASSQVDRGPPRSTDTQYF.

The chain recombines TRBV6-5 with TRBJ2-7; 9 positions agree with TRBD1. V dropped 6 bases and J dropped 3; count of bases not matched to a gene: 9. This CDR3 contains 15 residues. CDR1 and CDR2 (germline): MNHEY, SVGAGI. CDR3 residues: CASSATGGEGYEQYF. CDR3 in DNA: TGTGCCAGCAGCGCCACAGGGGGCGAAGGCTACGAGCAGTACTTC.

For this clone: The identical CDR3 is also encoded by other nucleotide sequences in the sample. This sequence joins TRBV9 and TRBJ2-7; a possible D gene is TRBD1 (6 bases). V lost 1 base and J lost 0, with 8 bases in between. The CDR3 spans 14 residues. In germline, CDR1 is SGDLS, CDR2 YYNGEE. DNA for the CDR3: TGTGCCAGCAGCGTAACAGGGTTCTCCTACGAGCAGTACTTC. It codes for CASSVTGFSYEQYF.

This rearrangement joins TRBV4-3 to TRBJ2-3; TRBD2 might be the D (6 bases). Germline loops: CDR1 LGHNA, CDR2 YSLEER. This CDR3 is 18 amino acids long. V was shortened by 0 bases and J by 0 bases, with 16 bases between the two germline ends. The CDR3 sequence: CASSQDRRGGPSTDTQYF. DNA for the CDR3: TGCGCCAGCAGCCAAGATAGGAGGGGAGGACCTAGCACAGATACGCAGTATTTT.

A remark on this clone: Other DNA sequences in the same sample also yield this CDR3. This chain uses TRBV19 with TRBJ1-2; D is uncertain. Germline loops: CDR1 LNHDA, CDR2 SQIVND (reference sequence). The CDR3 has 12 residues. V lost 0 bases and J lost 4, with 3 bases in between. This CDR3 is CASSIEGYGYTF. The CDR3 DNA follows: TGTGCCAGTAGTATAGAGGGCTATGGCTACACCTTC.

This clone was seen only once. The gene calls are TRBV10-1 and TRBJ2-7; possibly TRBD2 for D (5 bases). The V end lost 8 bases, the J end lost 0 bases, and 11 bases lay between the germline ends. This CDR3 has 13 residues. The germline V gene has CDR1 WNHNN and CDR2 SYGVQD (reference sequence). The CDR3 is CASQAGPSYEQYF. The CDR3 region has the DNA TGCGCCAGCCAGGCGGGTCCCTCCTACGAGCAGTACTTC.

DNA for the CDR3: TGTGCCAGCAGTTTATGGATGGGACAGGGGGACGGGGAGCTGTTTTTT. This encodes CASSLWMGQGDGELFF. This rearrangement joins TRBV27 to TRBJ2-2, with TRBD1 identical over 11 bases. Germline CDR1 and CDR2: MNHEY and SMNVEV (reference sequence). The CDR3 contains 16 residues. J lost 7 bases, V lost 1 base, and 5 bases had no gene match.

The chain employs TRBV10-1 and TRBJ2-2; TRBD1 is a possible D gene (6 bases). This CDR3 is 14 amino acids long. The V end was cut by 3 bases, the J end by 3 bases, with 8 bases between. The germline CDR1 and CDR2 sequences are WNHNN and SYGVQD (reference sequence). The CDR3 nucleotides read TGCGCCAGCAGTGATCGGACAGACACCGGGGAGCTGTTTTTT. Its translation is CASSDRTDTGELFF.

J is TRBJ1-5 and V is TRBV7-8; tentatively, D is TRBD1 (5 bases). The V gene lost 3 bases and the J gene lost 2 bases, with 11 bases spanning the gap. Germline-derived CDR1 and CDR2 are SGHVS and FQNEAQ. The CDR3 contains 15 residues. CDR3 sequence: CASSLEGNGNQPQHF. CDR3 nucleotides: TGTGCCAGCAGCTTGGAGGGGAACGGCAATCAGCCCCAGCATTTT.

Turning to this clone: The identical CDR3 is also encoded by other nucleotide sequences in the sample. For the CDR3, the DNA is TGTGCCAGCAGTTTGTCGGGGAGCTCCTACAATGAGCAGTTCTTC. Residues: CASSLSGSSYNEQFF. The J gene is TRBJ2-1, the V gene TRBV27; D is perhaps TRBD2 (5 bases). This CDR3 has 15 residues. V was trimmed by 3 bases and J by 0 bases, leaving 9 bases between them. Germline CDR1 MNHEY, CDR2 SMNVEV (reference sequence).

J is TRBJ2-5 and V is TRBV5-4; D perhaps matches TRBD2 (5 bases). The CDR3 covers 13 residues. Germline V lookup: CDR1 SGHNT, CDR2 YYREEE (reference sequence). V lost 2 bases and J lost 5, with 10 bases in between. The CDR3 DNA reads TGTGCCAGCAGCTTAGGACTGGGGGAGACCCAGTACTTC. Encoded protein: CASSLGLGETQYF.

The CDR3 is CASSLSGSFEKLFF. The CDR3 coding sequence is TGTGCCAGCAGTTTATCTGGGAGTTTTGAAAAACTGTTTTTT. The rearrangement links TRBV27 to TRBJ1-4; no definite D call. The germline CDR1 and CDR2 sequences are MNHEY and SMNVEV (reference sequence). CDR3 length equals 14 residues. Trimming left V 0 bases short and J 7 bases short, with 9 bases between.

The V gene is TRBV19, the J gene TRBJ2-1, with D perhaps TRBD1 (6 bases). This CDR3 comprises 14 residues. Trimming removed 8 bases from V and 8 bases from J, with 19 bases in between. Germline V gene sequence: CDR1 LNHDA, CDR2 SQIVND (reference sequence). The CDR3 nucleotides read TGTGCCAGTGCTAGGGACAAGGCCTTGGATGAGCAGTTCTTC. It yields the protein CASARDKALDEQFF.

The chain links TRBV4-1 to TRBJ2-1; unclear D gene. The V gene lost 4 bases and the J gene lost 0 bases, with 13 bases spanning the gap. The CDR3 covers 16 residues. Germline V gene data show CDR1 as MGHRA and CDR2 as YSYEKL. The CDR3 DNA reads as TGCGCCAGCAGCCTGGCGACTCAAAGCTCCTACAATGAGCAGTTCTTC. Amino acid sequence: CASSLATQSSYNEQFF.

This clone was picked up one time. V is TRBV7-9 and J is TRBJ1-2; 9 nucleotides line up with TRBD1. Per germline, CDR1 SEHNR and CDR2 FQNEAQ (reference sequence). This CDR3 has 14 amino acids. V lost 4 bases and J lost 7; bases outside the gene matches: 7. CDR3 nucleotide sequence: TGTGCCAGCAGCTGGGGGACAGGGTCTAGTGGCTACACCTTC. Its protein is CASSWGTGSSGYTF.

The chain carries TRBV15 and TRBJ2-5; 8 nucleotides line up with TRBD1. The CDR3 length is 14 residues. CDR1 is LNHNV and CDR2 is YYDKDF in the germline V gene (reference sequence). V dropped 4 bases and J dropped 5; count of bases not matched to a gene: 6. CDR3 coding DNA: TGTGCCACCAGCAAGCAGGGGGCCAGGGAGACCCAGTACTTC. Its translation: CATSKQGARETQYF. Full variable domain (outside the CDR3, taken from reference TRBV15 and TRBJ2-5): DAMVIQNPRYQVTQFGKPVTLSCSQTLNHNVMYWYQQKSSQAPKLLFHYYDKDFNNEADTPDNFQSRRPNTSFCFLDIRSPGLGDTAMYLCATSKQGARETQYFGPGTRLLVL.

The chain joins TRBV11-2 to TRBJ1-2; D unresolved. CDR1 is SGHAT and CDR2 is FQNNGV in the germline V gene. The CDR3 has 14 residues. With 0 bases removed from V and 0 bases from J, the gap between germline ends came to 5 bases. The CDR3 DNA sequence: TGTGCCAGCAGCTTAGAGGGTCCTAACTATGGCTACACCTTC. This gives the protein CASSLEGPNYGYTF.

About this clone itself: This may arise from a read error, as a much more abundant clone is one base away. The chain employs TRBV25-1 and TRBJ2-7; no definite D call. V shed 3 bases and J shed 5 bases, with 2 bases lying between them. The germline V gene encodes CDR1 MGHDK and CDR2 SYGVNS. The CDR3 is 10 amino acids. For the CDR3, the DNA is TGTGCCAGCAGTGACCACGAGCAGTACTTC. Its translation is CASSDHEQYF.

This clone came up a few times. The chain uses TRBV6-5 and TRBJ2-3; D not resolved. The germline V gene encodes CDR1 MNHEY and CDR2 SVGAGI. V gave up 9 bases and J gave up 4 bases, with 11 bases separating them. The CDR3 runs to 12 residues. This chain's CDR3 is CASSRGSDTQYF. The CDR3 nucleotides read TGTGCCAGTAGTCGCGGCTCAGATACGCAGTATTTT.

V is TRBV2 and J is TRBJ2-5; 11 nucleotides align to TRBD2. The CDR3 length is 16 residues. From germline, CDR1 is SNHLY and CDR2 FYNNEI. V lost 6 bases and J lost 5; bases outside the gene matches: 11. The CDR3 region is CASSDGTSGKWETQYF. In nucleotides, the CDR3 is TGTGCCAGCAGCGACGGGACTAGCGGAAAATGGGAGACCCAGTACTTC. Combining the CDR3 with reference TRBV2 and TRBJ2-5 gives the whole variable domain EPEVTQTPSHQVTQMGQEVILRCVPISNHLYFYWYRQILGQKVEFLVSFYNNEISEKSEIFDDQFSVERPDGSNFTLKIRSTKLEDSAMYFCASSDGTSGKWETQYFGPGTRLLVL.

The count of this clone is one. The rearrangement uses TRBV30 and TRBJ2-1; 10 bases are shared with TRBD2. The CDR3 is made up of 14 amino acids. CDR1 and CDR2 from the germline V gene are GTSNPN and SVGIG (reference sequence). V dropped 4 bases and J dropped 4; count of bases not matched to a gene: 4. The CDR3 DNA reads as TGTGCCTGGAACCTAGCGGGAGCTTACAATGAGCAGTTCTTC. Protein product: CAWNLAGAYNEQFF.

The chain combines TRBV7-8 with TRBJ2-1, with TRBD2 identical over 11 bases. CDR3 length: 16 amino acids. V trimming: 7 bases; J trimming: 1 base; junction bases outside the gene matches: 6. Looked up from germline, CDR1 is SGHVS and CDR2 is FQNEAQ. CDR3 bases: TGTGCCAGCACCCGGACTAGCGGGTATTCCTACAATGAGCAGTTCTTC. Amino acid sequence: CASTRTSGYSYNEQFF.

As concerns this clone: The same CDR3 is also encoded by other DNA sequences in this sample. The rearrangement links TRBV11-2 to TRBJ2-7; 10 nucleotides match TRBD1. CDR1 is SGHAT and CDR2 is FQNNGV in the germline V gene. The CDR3 runs 14 residues. Unmatched junction bases numbered 3, after V lost 4 bases and J lost 3 bases. CDR3 sequence: CASSWDRGLYEQYF. The CDR3 DNA follows: TGTGCCAGCAGCTGGGACAGGGGTCTCTACGAGCAGTACTTC.

The V gene is TRBV6-1, the J gene TRBJ2-7; 9 nucleotides align to TRBD2. This CDR3 has 15 residues. With 6 bases clipped from V and 7 bases from J, the junction kept 13 bases outside the gene matches. CDR1 and CDR2 (germline): MNHNS, SASEGT. CDR3 bases: TGTGCCAGCAGGATAGACCAGGGACTAGCTCGAGAGCAGTACTTC. Its protein is CASRIDQGLAREQYF.

The chain has TRBV27 and TRBJ2-7; perhaps D is TRBD1 or TRBD2 (5 bases each). The V end was cut by 7 bases, the J end by 5 bases, with 12 bases between. Germline loops: CDR1 MNHEY, CDR2 SMNVEV (reference sequence). The CDR3 is 12 residues long. For the CDR3, the DNA is TGTGCCAGCACTTCTGGGGGAAACGAGCAGTACTTC. This sequence encodes CASTSGGNEQYF.

This chain connects TRBV5-1 to TRBJ2-2; unclear D gene. The CDR3 covers 14 residues. Germline V gives CDR1 SGHRS, CDR2 YFSETQ. Trimming shortened V by 2 bases and J by 3 bases, and 8 bases separated the two germline ends. CDR3 loop: CASSFLDDTGELFF. The CDR3 DNA sequence: TGCGCCAGCAGCTTCCTCGATGACACCGGGGAGCTGTTTTTT.